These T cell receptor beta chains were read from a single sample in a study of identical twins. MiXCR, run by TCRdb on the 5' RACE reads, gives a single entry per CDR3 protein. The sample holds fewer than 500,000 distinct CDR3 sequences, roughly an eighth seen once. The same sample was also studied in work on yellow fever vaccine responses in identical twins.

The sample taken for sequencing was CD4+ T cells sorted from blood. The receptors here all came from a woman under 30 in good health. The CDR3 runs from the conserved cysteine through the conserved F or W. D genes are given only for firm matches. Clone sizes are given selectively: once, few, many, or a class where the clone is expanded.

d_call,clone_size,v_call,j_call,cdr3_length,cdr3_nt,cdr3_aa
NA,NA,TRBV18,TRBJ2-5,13,TGTGCCAGCTCACCATCGGGGTTGGAGACCCAGTACTTC,CASSPSGLETQYF
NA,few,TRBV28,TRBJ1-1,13,TGTGCCAGCAGTTTCCCAGGGATAGGTGAAGCTTTCTTT,CASSFPGIGEAFF
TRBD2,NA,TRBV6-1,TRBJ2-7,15,TGTGCCAGCAGTGAAGCGCCACTAGCGGCCTACGAGCAGTACTTC,CASSEAPLAAYEQYF
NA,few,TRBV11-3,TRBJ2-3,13,TGTGCCAGCAGCTTAGATCTAGGGGATACGCAGTATTTT,CASSLDLGDTQYF
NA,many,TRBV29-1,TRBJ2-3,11,TGCAGCGCGGGGACCACAGATACGCAGTATTTT,CSAGTTDTQYF
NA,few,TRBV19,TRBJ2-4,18,TGTGCCAGTAGTATAGATCCAGTAGGGGGTCGTGCCAAAAACATTCAGTACTTC,CASSIDPVGGRAKNIQYF
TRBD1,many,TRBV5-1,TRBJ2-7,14,TGTGCCAGCAGTCCACGACAGGGGTCCTACGAGCAGTACTTC,CASSPRQGSYEQYF
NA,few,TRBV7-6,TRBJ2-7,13,TGTGCCAGCAGCCCCAGCCGGGGCTACGAGCAGTACTTC,CASSPSRGYEQYF
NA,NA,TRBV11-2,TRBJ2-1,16,TGTGCCAGCAGCTTAGATCCCCAGGTAACGTGGAATGAGCAGTTCTTC,CASSLDPQVTWNEQFF
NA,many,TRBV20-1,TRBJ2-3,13,TGCAGTGCCGGGGACTTTAGCACAGATACGCAGTATTTT,CSAGDFSTDTQYF
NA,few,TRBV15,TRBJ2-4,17,TGTGCCACCAGCAGAGAAGGGAGCGGAGCGACCAAAAACATTCAGTACTTC,CATSREGSGATKNIQYF
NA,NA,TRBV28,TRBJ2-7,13,TGTGCCAGCAGTTTTACGGGCGGGGTCGGGCAGTACTTC,CASSFTGGVGQYF
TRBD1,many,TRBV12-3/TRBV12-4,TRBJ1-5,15,TGTGCCAGCAGGACCGAGACAGGGTCTAATCAGCCCCAGCATTTT,CASRTETGSNQPQHF
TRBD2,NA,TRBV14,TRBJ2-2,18,TGTGCCAGCAGCCCCAGAAGGGGCCTGGGACTAGCCTCCTGGGAGCTGTTTTTT,CASSPRRGLGLASWELFF
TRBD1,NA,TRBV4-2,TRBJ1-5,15,TGTGCCAGCAGCCCCGAAACAGGGGTATATCAGCCCCAGCATTTT,CASSPETGVYQPQHF
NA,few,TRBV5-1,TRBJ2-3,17,TGCGCCAGCAGCTTGGGTAGCCCCCCCTCTAGCACAGATACGCAGTATTTT,CASSLGSPPSSTDTQYF
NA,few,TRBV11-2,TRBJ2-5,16,TGTGCCAGCAGCAAGGATCCGGGACCGGGTCTTGAGACCCAGTACTTC,CASSKDPGPGLETQYF
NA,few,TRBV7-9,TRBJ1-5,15,TGTGCCAGCAGCTTAGCTCTCAGTCGCAATCAGCCCCAGCATTTT,CASSLALSRNQPQHF
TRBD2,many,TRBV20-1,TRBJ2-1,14,TGCAGTGCTATTGTACTAGCGGGAACGGATGAGCAGTTCTTC,CSAIVLAGTDEQFF
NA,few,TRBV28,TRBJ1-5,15,TGTGCCAGCAGTTCCAGACTAACAGTCAATCAGCCCCAGCATTTT,CASSSRLTVNQPQHF
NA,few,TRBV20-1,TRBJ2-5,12,TGCAGTGCGCAGACTAGTGAAAAGACCCAGTACTTC,CSAQTSEKTQYF
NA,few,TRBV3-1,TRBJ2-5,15,TGTGCCAGCAGCCAAGAAACCACTACTCAAGAGACCCAGTACTTC,CASSQETTTQETQYF
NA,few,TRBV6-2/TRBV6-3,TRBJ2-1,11,TGTGCCAGCAACCGGGACTCTGAGCAGTTCTTC,CASNRDSEQFF
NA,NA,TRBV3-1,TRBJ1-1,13,TGTGCCAGCAGGCAGGGGCTGACCACTGAAGCTTTCTTT,CASRQGLTTEAFF
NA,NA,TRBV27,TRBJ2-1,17,TGTGCCAGCAGTGGGGCGTTGGCGCCCCGCTCCTACAATGAGCAGTTCTTC,CASSGALAPRSYNEQFF
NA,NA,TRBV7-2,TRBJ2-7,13,TGTGCCAGCAGCTTAGCTATACCGGGGGAGCAGTACTTC,CASSLAIPGEQYF
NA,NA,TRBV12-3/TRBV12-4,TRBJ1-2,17,TGTGCCAGCAGTCGCCGACAGGACAACGCTCCTAACTATGGCTACACCTTC,CASSRRQDNAPNYGYTF
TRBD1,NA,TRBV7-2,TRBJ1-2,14,TGTGCCAGCAGCTTAGTGGGACAGGACCATGGCTACACCTTC,CASSLVGQDHGYTF
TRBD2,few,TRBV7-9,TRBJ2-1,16,TGTGCCAGCAGCTTAGGGGGACTAGGTACATACAATGAGCAGTTCTTC,CASSLGGLGTYNEQFF
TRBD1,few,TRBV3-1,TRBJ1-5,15,TGTGCCAGCAGCCGACAGGGGGGGTACAATCAGCCCCAGCATTTT,CASSRQGGYNQPQHF
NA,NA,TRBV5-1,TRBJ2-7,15,TGCGCCAGCAGCTTGGTAACGGGGGAAGGCTACGAGCAGTACTTC,CASSLVTGEGYEQYF
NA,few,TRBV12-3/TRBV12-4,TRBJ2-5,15,TGTGCCAGCAGTTTACCTAAAGGGAACCAAGAGACCCAGTACTTC,CASSLPKGNQETQYF
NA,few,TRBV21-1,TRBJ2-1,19,TGTGCCAGCAGCCCGACAGCTATCCTCCTTATTGGGGAATACAATGAGCAGTTCTTC,CASSPTAILLIGEYNEQFF
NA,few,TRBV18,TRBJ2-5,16,TGTGCCAGCTCACCTCAACAAGCAGCTCTCCAAGAGACCCAGTACTTC,CASSPQQAALQETQYF
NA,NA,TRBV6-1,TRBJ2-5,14,TGTGCCAGCAGGCGCCCGATGGGGGCAGAGACCCAGTACTTC,CASRRPMGAETQYF
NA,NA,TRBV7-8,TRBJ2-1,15,TGTGCCAGCAGCATTTACGGGAGTTTCGACAATGAGCAGTTCTTC,CASSIYGSFDNEQFF
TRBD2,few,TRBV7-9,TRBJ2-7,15,TGTGCCAGCAGCCCGAGGGACTACTCAGACTACGAGCAGTACTTC,CASSPRDYSDYEQYF
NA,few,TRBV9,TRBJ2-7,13,TGTGCCAGCAGCGAGGGGCCGGCCCGCGAGCAGTACTTC,CASSEGPAREQYF
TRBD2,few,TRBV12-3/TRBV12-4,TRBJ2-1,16,TGTGCCAGCAGCAAACTACTAGCGGGAGTTGGTAATGAGCAGTTCTTC,CASSKLLAGVGNEQFF
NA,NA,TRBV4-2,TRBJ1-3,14,TGTGCCAGCAGCCAAGATTTATTGGGAAACACCATATATTTT,CASSQDLLGNTIYF
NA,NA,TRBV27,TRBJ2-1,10,TGTGCCAGGAAGACCGGGAGCAACCGCTTC,CARKTGSNRF
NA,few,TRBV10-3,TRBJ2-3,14,TGTGCCATCAGACGGGCTTCTAGCACAGATACGCAGTATTTT,CAIRRASSTDTQYF
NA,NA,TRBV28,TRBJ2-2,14,TGTGCCAGCAGTTTGCTAGCAAGCATCGGGGAGCTGTTTTTT,CASSLLASIGELFF
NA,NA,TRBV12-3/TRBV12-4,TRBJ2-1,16,TGTGCCAGCAGTTTAGCATACCGCGTTCAGATCAATGAGCAGTTCTTC,CASSLAYRVQINEQFF
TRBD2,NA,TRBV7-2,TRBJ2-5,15,TGTGCCACTGCCCGGGGACTAGCGGGACAAGAGACCCAGTACTTC,CATARGLAGQETQYF
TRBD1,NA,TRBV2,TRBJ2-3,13,TGTGCCAGCAGTCAGGACAGGGAATCTACGCAGTATTTT,CASSQDRESTQYF
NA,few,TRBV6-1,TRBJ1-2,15,TGTGCCAGCAGTAGGGGAGGCAGGGGAGACTATGGCTACACCTTC,CASSRGGRGDYGYTF
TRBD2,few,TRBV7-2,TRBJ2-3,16,TGTGCCAGCAGCTTAGATCGTAGCGGGGGGTCTGATACGCAGTATTTT,CASSLDRSGGSDTQYF
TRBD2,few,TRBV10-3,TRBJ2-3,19,TGTGCCATCAGTGACCCGACCGGGACTAGCGGGGGGGCCGTAGATACGCAGTATTTT,CAISDPTGTSGGAVDTQYF
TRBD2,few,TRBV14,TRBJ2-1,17,TGTGCCAGCAGCCAAGATCTCCCGGGAGGGGTGAACAATGAGCAGTTCTTC,CASSQDLPGGVNNEQFF
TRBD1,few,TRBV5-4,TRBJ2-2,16,TGTGCCAGCAGCTTGGAAATGAGACAGGGGGCCGGGGAGCTGTTTTTT,CASSLEMRQGAGELFF
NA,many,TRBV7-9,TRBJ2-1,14,TGTGCCAGCAGTTTTTCGACAGATTACAATGAGCAGTTCTTC,CASSFSTDYNEQFF
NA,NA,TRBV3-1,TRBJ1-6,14,TGTGCCAGCAGCTCCTCTGGGGGGTTTTCACCCCTCCACTTT,CASSSSGGFSPLHF
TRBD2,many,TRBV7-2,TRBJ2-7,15,TGTGCCAGCAGCACCCGACTAGCGGGGCCGTACGAGCAGTACTTC,CASSTRLAGPYEQYF
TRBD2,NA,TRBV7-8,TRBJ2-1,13,TGTGCCAGCAGCTTACGTTGGCGGGGGGGCCACTTCTTC,CASSLRWRGGHFF
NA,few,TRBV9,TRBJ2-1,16,TGTGCCAGCAGCGAGAGGGGTTCGGGACCAACCAATGAGCAGTTCTTC,CASSERGSGPTNEQFF
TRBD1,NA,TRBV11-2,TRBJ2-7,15,TGTGCCAGCAGCACTCCCCGGGACAGGAGCTGGGAGCAGTACTTC,CASSTPRDRSWEQYF
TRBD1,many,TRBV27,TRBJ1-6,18,TGTGCCAGCAGTTTAAGAGGACAGGAGAGCTCCTATAATTCACCCCTCCACTTT,CASSLRGQESSYNSPLHF
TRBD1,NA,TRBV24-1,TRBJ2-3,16,TGTGCCACCAGTGATTTGGGACAGGGAGAGACAGATACGCAGTATTTT,CATSDLGQGETDTQYF